The 11 T cell receptor beta chains below come from one sample, sequenced in a study of regulatory T cells in long-lasting Graves disease. Arm-PCR of CDR3 regions with iRepertoire HTBI primers generated TCR beta libraries. TCRdb used MiXCR to reprocess the multiplex PCR reads, holding one entry per CDR3 protein. Of around 400,000 distinct CDR3 sequences in the sample, roughly a sixth are singletons; the top ten hold 22%. Sample time point: newly diagnosed GD, antithyroid drugs for less than 3 months. Researchers made the TCR library from RNA that was extracted from PBMCs. The source was peripheral blood mononuclear cells (PBMCs), collected at new diagnosis, from a patient treated with antithyroid drugs. Receptors originate from a female donor with Graves disease.

This clonotype came up many times. The CDR3 reads CASSTGQENPLHF. The CDR3 DNA sequence: TGTGCCAGCAGCACGGGACAGGAAAACCCCCTCCACTTT. This chain connects TRBV27 to TRBJ1-6; 8 bases are a match to TRBD1. Trimming at V came to 6 bases and at J to 13 bases, leaving 8 bases not matched to a gene. CDR1 is MNHEY, CDR2 SMNVEV, per germline (reference sequence). This CDR3 has 13 residues.

Ten or more counts support this clonotype. This sequence joins TRBV5-1 and TRBJ1-1, with D possibly matching TRBD1 (5 bases). Germline CDR1 reads SGHRS; CDR2 reads YFSETQ. The germline V and J ends were trimmed by 0 bases and 3 bases, with 12 bases remaining between them. The CDR3 length is 15 residues. The CDR3 reads CASSLEGVQYTEAFF. The DNA of the CDR3 is TGCGCCAGCAGCTTGGAAGGGGTTCAGTACACTGAAGCTTTCTTT.

This clonotype was detected many times. The rearrangement uses TRBV7-2 and TRBJ2-1; D perhaps matches TRBD1 (7 bases). The CDR3 is made up of 16 amino acids. V was shortened by 5 bases and J by 3 bases, with 17 bases between the two germline ends. Germline-derived CDR1 and CDR2 are SGHTA and FQGNSA. In DNA, the CDR3 is TGTGCCAGCAGCGACGGGAGAGGGGGCCTCTACAATGAGCAGTTCTTC. Residues: CASSDGRGGLYNEQFF.

The CDR3 region is CASSQTSLGYNEQFF. For the CDR3, the DNA is TGTGCCAGCAGCCAAACTAGTTTAGGTTACAATGAGCAGTTCTTC. The chain has TRBV7-2 and TRBJ2-1; possible D gene TRBD2, 5 bases. This CDR3 comprises 15 residues. V dropped 5 bases and J dropped 4 bases, with 15 bases sitting between them. Germline CDR1 and CDR2: SGHTA and FQGNSA.

This clonotype has a count of ten or more. The gene calls are TRBV12-3 or TRBV12-4 and TRBJ2-1, with D perhaps TRBD1 or TRBD2 (5 bases each). V was pared by 4 bases and J by 7 bases, with 17 bases between. The CDR3 runs 15 residues. CDR3 sequence: CASSWALSGRNEQFF. CDR3 nucleotides: TGTGCCAGCAGTTGGGCTTTATCGGGGCGGAATGAGCAGTTCTTC.

This clonotype was picked up many times. J is TRBJ2-3 and V is TRBV3-1, with 9 bases fitting TRBD2. The V segment lost 1 base and the J segment 4 bases; nucleotides outside the gene matches: 6. The CDR3 spans 16 residues. The germline gives CDR1 LGHDT, CDR2 YNNKEL (reference sequence). The CDR3 nucleotides are TGTGCCAGCAGCCAAGGGATAGCGGGAGATTCAGATACGCAGTATTTT. Its translation: CASSQGIAGDSDTQYF.

This clonotype was recorded many times. The rearrangement joins TRBV7-9 to TRBJ1-2, with D tentatively TRBD1 (6 bases). Trimming left V 5 bases short and J 4 bases short, with 11 bases between. CDR3 length: 13 residues. Germline CDR1 and CDR2: SEHNR and FQNEAQ (reference sequence). In nucleotides, the CDR3 is TGTGCCAGCAGCCTTGACAGGCGCTATGGCTACACCTTC. Translating it yields CASSLDRRYGYTF. Combining the CDR3 with reference TRBV7-9 and TRBJ1-2 gives the whole variable domain DTGVSQNPRHKITKRGQNVTFRCDPISEHNRLYWYRQTLGQGPEFLTYFQNEAQLEKSRLLSDRFSAERPKGSFSTLEIQRTEQGDSAMYLCASSLDRRYGYTFGSGTRLTVV.

This clonotype was counted a few times. The J gene is TRBJ2-1, the V gene TRBV7-9, with 11 bases matching TRBD1. This CDR3 has 22 residues. Germline V gene data show CDR1 as SEHNR and CDR2 as FQNEAQ (reference sequence). With V trimmed by 2 bases and J by 6 bases, 24 bases remained unmatched. CDR3 sequence reads: CASSLHYSRRKSGTGGSNEQFF. The CDR3 nucleotides read TGTGCCAGCAGCTTACACTATAGTCGCCGAAAATCCGGGACAGGGGGAAGCAATGAGCAGTTCTTC. The full variable domain, its missing parts supplied by reference TRBV7-9 and TRBJ2-1, is DTGVSQNPRHKITKRGQNVTFRCDPISEHNRLYWYRQTLGQGPEFLTYFQNEAQLEKSRLLSDRFSAERPKGSFSTLEIQRTEQGDSAMYLCASSLHYSRRKSGTGGSNEQFFGPGTRLTVL.

This clonotype was detected ten times or more. The chain uses TRBV30 and TRBJ2-3; TRBD1 might be the D (6 bases). V was trimmed by 0 bases and J by 3 bases, leaving 10 bases between them. The V gene's germline CDR1 is GTSNPN and CDR2 SVGIG (reference sequence). The CDR3 loop spans 14 amino acids. CDR3 protein: CAWSVQDRTDTQYF. The CDR3 DNA sequence: TGTGCCTGGAGTGTACAGGACAGAACAGATACGCAGTATTTT.

This clonotype showed up many times. The V call is TRBV11-2, the J call TRBJ2-3, with 8 bases aligning to TRBD1. Trimming removed 1 base from V and 6 bases from J; junction bases left unmatched: 6. The CDR3 runs to 15 residues. CDR1 is SGHAT, CDR2 FQNNGV, per germline. The CDR3 here is CASSLGSRTGDTQYF. In DNA, the CDR3 is TGTGCCAGCAGCTTAGGGTCGCGGACAGGGGATACGCAGTATTTT.

This clonotype showed up many times. V is TRBV5-1 and J is TRBJ1-1; no reliable D call. Deletions cut 1 base from V and 1 base from J, with 11 bases between. The length of the CDR3 is 15 residues. Looked up from germline, CDR1 is SGHRS and CDR2 is YFSETQ. The CDR3 loop reads CASSLNPGRNTEAFF. The CDR3 DNA is TGCGCCAGCAGCTTGAACCCGGGGAGGAACACTGAAGCTTTCTTT.